This T cell receptor (beta chain) is drawn from a study of blood T cell repertoires in COVID-19. Study summary: The origin of the acute and convalescent COVID-19 samples was the United States, Italy and Spain. PBMCs, B-cell-depleted T cells, or T cells provided the cDNA or gDNA that made up the material.

Everyone who took part was roughly 18 to 90 years old, and they came from roughly 25 US areas. In germline, CDR1 is GTSNPN, CDR2 SVGIG (reference sequence). Unmatched junction bases numbered 5, after V lost 2 bases and J lost 5 bases. There are 14 residues in the CDR3. In the study's own analysis: Amplified reference gene primers provided the basis for estimating nucleated cell counts. TCRdb's table, derived via immunoSEQ multiplex PCR, lists solely in-frame clones and lacks some. The V and J calls and clone size were taken over from that table, and D and trimming were inferred from the DNA. The sample has 200,000 to 300,000 clones, approximately 88% seen once.

The origin of this receptor is a woman aged 40-49 years with acute COVID-19. Sequencing was done on a sample of PBMCs or T cells enriched from blood (not recorded which). This chain uses TRBV30 with TRBJ2-1; 8 bases match TRBD2. The chain's CDR3 is CAWSRGTRNNEQFF. The CDR3 DNA reads TGTGCCTGGAGTAGGGGGACTAGAAACAATGAGCAGTTCTTC.